This TCR beta chain was captured by sequencing in a study of blood T cells in healthy people across ages. Through a sample-barcoded 5' primer and a J-beta primer mix, a second PCR was run for 7 to 11 cycles. From the 5' RACE reads, TCRdb called clonotypes with MiXCR, one entry per CDR3 protein. Found here are 650,000 to 800,000 distinct CDR3 sequences, 40% to 50% of them singletons; the top ten hold about 19%. The CDR3 runs 12 residues. The ends lost 7 bases at V and 9 bases at J; junction bases unmatched: 7. Germline V gene data show CDR1 as SQVTM and CDR2 as ANQGSEA. This receptor was obtained from a man between 60 and 70 years old in good health. The specimen sequenced was blood. V gene TRBV29-1 combines with J gene TRBJ2-1; 9 nucleotides align to TRBD1. The CDR3 nucleotides read TGCAGCGCCGCGGACAGGGGCCCTGAGCAGTTCTTC. Translation gives CSAADRGPEQFF.